One sample yielded the 3 T cell receptor beta chains listed below, sequenced in a study of T-cell reconstitution after alpha-beta-depleted transplantation in children. Using unique molecular identifiers, the investigators prepared the TCRbeta library. TCRdb redid the calling of the PCR reads with MiXCR, one entry per CDR3 protein. The table includes under 750,000 distinct CDR3 sequences, 23% detected once. The sequenced sample was PBMCs, mostly from graft donor cells, obtained 360 days after TCRalphabeta/CD19-depleted stem cell transplant. Source of these receptors: a boy under two years old who had a stem cell transplant for acute myeloid leukemia, so the T cells may come from the graft donor.

V gene TRBV15 combines with J gene TRBJ1-2; tentative D call: TRBD1 (6 bases). Trimming cost V 0 bases and J 2 bases, with 10 bases left between them. CDR1 is LNHNV, CDR2 YYDKDF, per germline (reference sequence). The CDR3 is made up of 15 amino acids. CDR3 nucleotide sequence: TGTGCCACCAGCAGAGATCCGGACAGCAACTATGGCTACACCTTC. Protein sequence: CATSRDPDSNYGYTF.

This chain joins TRBV3-1 and TRBJ2-2; D unresolved. There are 16 residues in the CDR3. Germline V gene lookup returns CDR1 LGHDT and CDR2 YNNKEL (reference sequence). V lost 5 bases and J lost 0, with 13 bases in between. The CDR3: CASSRVQITNTGELFF. CDR3 DNA sequence: TGTGCCAGCAGCAGGGTACAGATTACGAACACCGGGGAGCTGTTTTTT. Full variable domain (outside the CDR3, taken from reference TRBV3-1 and TRBJ2-2): DTAVSQTPKYLVTQMGNDKSIKCEQNLGHDTMYWYKQDSKKFLKIMFSYNNKELIINETVPNRFSPKSPDKAHLNLHINSLELGDSAVYFCASSRVQITNTGELFFGEGSRLTVL.

This chain connects TRBV2 to TRBJ2-5; 7 nucleotides align to TRBD1. There are 14 residues in the CDR3. After removal of 8 bases from V and 1 base from J, the junction contained 7 bases not matched to a gene. Germline CDR1 is SNHLY and CDR2 is FYNNEI. The CDR3 sequence: CASRLQGIQETQYF. In nucleotides, the CDR3 is TGTGCCAGCCGACTACAGGGGATCCAAGAGACCCAGTACTTC.